Each of the 19 T cell receptor beta chains below was sequenced from the same sample in a study of T cells after yellow fever vaccination. Using its own MiXCR run on the 5' RACE reads, TCRdb lists one record per CDR3 protein. The sample gives about 170,000 distinct CDR3 sequences, 11% of which show up once; around 34% is in the top ten. Sequenced material: CD8+ T cells sorted from PBMCs, taken 15 days after the yellow fever booster vaccination. The receptors were gathered from a man aged 18 to 29 who received the YFV17D yellow fever vaccine.

This clonotype has only a few counts. The gene calls are TRBV28 and TRBJ2-1; 8 bases agree with TRBD1. Germline V gene sequence: CDR1 MDHEN, CDR2 SYDVKM. Trimming cost V 6 bases and J 0 bases; bases outside gene matches: 10. CDR3 length: 17 amino acids. The CDR3 protein is CASRKYRGSSSYNEQFF. CDR3 sequence (DNA): TGTGCCAGCAGGAAATACAGGGGGTCGAGCTCCTACAATGAGCAGTTCTTC.

In its sample, this clonotype was seen many times. V is TRBV5-1 and J is TRBJ1-1; 9 nucleotides agree with TRBD1. J lost 2 bases, V lost 2 bases, and 13 bases had no gene match. Germline CDR1 is SGHRS and CDR2 is YFSETQ. This CDR3 region has 18 residues. The CDR3: CASSFDFRDRELNTEAFF. The DNA for the CDR3 is TGCGCCAGCAGCTTTGACTTCCGGGACAGGGAACTTAACACTGAAGCTTTCTTT.

The genes are TRBV14 and TRBJ2-3; unclear D gene. There are 14 residues in the CDR3. With 0 bases removed from V and 8 bases from J, the gap between germline ends came to 12 bases. Germline V gene data show CDR1 as SGHDN and CDR2 as FVKESK. CDR3 residues: CASSQDRGYGTQYF. In DNA, the CDR3 is TGTGCCAGCAGCCAAGATCGAGGATACGGTACGCAGTATTTT.

This clonotype was counted ten times or more. The rearrangement joins TRBV4-1 to TRBJ1-4; maybe TRBD1 (6 bases). Germline-derived CDR1 and CDR2 are MGHRA and YSYEKL. V dropped 4 bases and J dropped 3 bases, with 18 bases sitting between them. CDR3 length: 17 residues. The CDR3 is CASSLRQAWEANEKLFF. The CDR3 coding sequence is TGCGCCAGCAGCCTACGACAGGCCTGGGAGGCTAATGAAAAACTGTTTTTT.

This clonotype was seen a handful of times. J is TRBJ2-1 and V is TRBV2, with D possibly matching TRBD2 (5 bases). CDR1 and CDR2 from the germline V gene are SNHLY and FYNNEI. The CDR3 has 13 residues. Trimming cost V 6 bases and J 6 bases, with 12 bases left between them. The CDR3 DNA reads as TGTGCCAGCAGCGATCTAGCTGGCAATGAGCAGTTCTTC. It translates to CASSDLAGNEQFF.

The V gene is TRBV27, the J gene TRBJ1-1; 8 bases are a match to TRBD1. This CDR3 contains 14 residues. CDR1 is MNHEY and CDR2 is SMNVEV in the germline V gene (reference sequence). The J segment lost 5 bases and the V segment lost 2 bases, leaving 4 bases of the junction unmatched. In DNA, the CDR3 is TGTGCCAGCAGTTTAATTCGGACAGGGACTGAAGCTTTCTTT. It encodes CASSLIRTGTEAFF.

This sequence joins TRBV5-1 and TRBJ2-2, with a weak D call TRBD1 (6 bases). Trimming shortened V by 0 bases and J by 6 bases, and 18 bases separated the two germline ends. The CDR3 is 17 residues long. Germline CDR1 reads SGHRS; CDR2 reads YFSETQ. The CDR3 DNA follows: TGCGCCAGCAGCTTGGACCCGAGTGGGGGCGAGCCCGGGGAGCTGTTTTTT. Its translation: CASSLDPSGGEPGELFF.

The chain uses TRBV4-3 and TRBJ2-6; weak D call: TRBD1 (6 bases). Germline CDR1 LGHNA, CDR2 YSLEER. The CDR3 totals 19 residues. V was clipped by 1 base and J by 3 bases, with 19 bases between them. CDR3 sequence: CASSQGHTYRESGANVLTF. CDR3 DNA sequence: TGCGCCAGCAGCCAAGGACATACTTACAGGGAAAGTGGGGCCAACGTCCTGACTTTC.

This clonotype was counted a few times. V is TRBV24-1 and J is TRBJ2-1, with D possibly TRBD1 on 5 matching bases. The CDR3 spans 13 residues. Germline values: CDR1 KGHDR, CDR2 SFDVKD. V shed 3 bases and J shed 10 bases, with 12 bases lying between them. DNA for the CDR3: TGTGCCACCAGTGATCTAGGGGCGCGGGAGCAGTTCTTC. Amino acids: CATSDLGAREQFF.

A few counts support this clonotype. The chain links TRBV7-2 to TRBJ2-3; maybe TRBD1 (6 bases). The CDR3 has 15 amino acids. Per germline, CDR1 SGHTA and CDR2 FQGNSA. The V and J ends lost 4 bases and 2 bases respectively, with 13 bases between them. Here the CDR3 reads CASSSNWDITDTQYF. CDR3 coding DNA: TGTGCCAGCAGCTCTAATTGGGACATCACAGATACGCAGTATTTT.

This clonotype was detected a few times. The rearrangement uses TRBV10-3 and TRBJ2-7; TRBD2 agrees at 12 bases. The CDR3 contains 14 residues. V shed 9 bases, J shed 1 base, and the junction held 4 bases outside the gene matches. Germline V gene sequence: CDR1 ENHRY, CDR2 SYGVKD. The CDR3 loop is CAITSGGPSYEQYF. The CDR3 DNA is TGTGCCATTACTAGCGGGGGGCCGTCCTACGAGCAGTACTTC.

This clonotype appeared a few times. This sequence joins TRBV7-6 and TRBJ2-1; 8 bases align to TRBD2. The CDR3 consists of 14 residues. Germline V lookup: CDR1 SGHVS, CDR2 FNYEAQ. The trim removed 1 base at V and 8 bases at J, leaving 4 bases unmatched. The CDR3 sequence is CASSLGGGRDEQFF. CDR3 DNA sequence: TGTGCCAGCAGCTTAGGCGGGGGGCGGGATGAGCAGTTCTTC.

This clonotype occurred a few times. The chain joins TRBV6-5 to TRBJ2-3, with a tentative D call TRBD1 (6 bases). The CDR3 spans 14 residues. In germline, CDR1 is MNHEY, CDR2 SVGAGI. V was trimmed by 10 bases and J by 4 bases, leaving 18 bases between them. The CDR3 nucleotides are TGTGCCACGGGCCACAGGGTCTTGGCAGATACGCAGTATTTT. Residues: CATGHRVLADTQYF.

The rearrangement uses TRBV11-1 and TRBJ2-7, with 10 bases lining up with TRBD2. There are 15 residues in the CDR3. Germline V gene lookup returns CDR1 SGHAT and CDR2 FQDESV (reference sequence). J was trimmed by 2 bases and V by 5 bases; bases with no gene match: 6. CDR3 sequence (DNA): TGTGCCAGCAGCCCCACTAGCGGGATTGCCTACGAGCAGTACGTC. Amino acids: CASSPTSGIAYEQYV.

This clonotype has ten or more counts. V gene TRBV7-9 combines with J gene TRBJ2-3, with D uncertain. The V end was cut by 4 bases, the J end by 1 base, with 12 bases between. The CDR3 totals 15 residues. Germline loops: CDR1 SEHNR, CDR2 FQNEAQ (reference sequence). CDR3 loop: CASSSGPMGTDTQYF. The CDR3 region has the DNA TGTGCCAGCAGCTCCGGGCCTATGGGCACAGATACGCAGTATTTT.

This chain joins TRBV6-5 and TRBJ2-3; 7 bases are a match to TRBD1. This CDR3 contains 14 residues. V trimming: 9 bases; J trimming: 4 bases; junction bases outside the gene matches: 10. The germline gives CDR1 MNHEY, CDR2 SVGAGI. The CDR3 spells CASGSTGTADTQYF. In DNA, the CDR3 is TGTGCCAGTGGGTCGACAGGGACAGCAGATACGCAGTATTTT.

The gene calls are TRBV5-6 and TRBJ2-7, with D tentatively TRBD1 or TRBD2 (6 bases each). This CDR3 region has 14 residues. Trimming took 4 bases from V and 3 from J, leaving 14 bases between them. Germline V gene data show CDR1 as SGHDT and CDR2 as YYEEEE. The CDR3 is CASSLRDTFYEQYF. The CDR3 region has the DNA TGTGCCAGCAGCCTGCGGGACACCTTCTACGAGCAGTACTTC.

The chain has TRBV4-1 and TRBJ2-6; D gene ambiguous. CDR3 length equals 18 residues. Germline V gives CDR1 MGHRA, CDR2 YSYEKL. The V gene lost 0 bases and the J gene lost 4 bases, with 16 bases spanning the gap. This CDR3 reads CASSQESSEHAGANVLTF. In nucleotides, the CDR3 is TGCGCCAGCAGCCAAGAGAGTTCAGAACATGCCGGGGCCAACGTCCTGACTTTC.

This clonotype was found a few times. This sequence joins TRBV4-3 and TRBJ1-6, with D possibly TRBD1 on 6 matching bases. The CDR3 is 13 amino acids. With 6 bases removed from V and 7 bases from J, the gap between germline ends came to 10 bases. The germline V gene has CDR1 LGHNA and CDR2 YSLEER. The CDR3 DNA is TGCGCCAGCAGTGCTACAGGGAATTCACCCCTCCACTTT. Its protein is CASSATGNSPLHF.